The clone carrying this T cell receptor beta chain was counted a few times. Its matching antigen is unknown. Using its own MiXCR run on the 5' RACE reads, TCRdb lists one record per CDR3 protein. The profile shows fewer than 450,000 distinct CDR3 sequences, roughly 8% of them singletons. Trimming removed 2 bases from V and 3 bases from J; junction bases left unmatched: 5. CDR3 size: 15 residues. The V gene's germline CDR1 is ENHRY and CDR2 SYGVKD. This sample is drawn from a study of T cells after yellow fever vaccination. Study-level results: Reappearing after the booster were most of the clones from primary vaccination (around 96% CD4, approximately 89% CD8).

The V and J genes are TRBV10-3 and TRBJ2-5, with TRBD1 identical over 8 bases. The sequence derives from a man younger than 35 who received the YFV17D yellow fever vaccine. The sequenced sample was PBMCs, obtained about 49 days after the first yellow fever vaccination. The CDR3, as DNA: TGTGCCATCAGTGAGAGGGGGACAGGAAAAGAGACCCAGTACTTC. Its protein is CAISERGTGKETQYF.